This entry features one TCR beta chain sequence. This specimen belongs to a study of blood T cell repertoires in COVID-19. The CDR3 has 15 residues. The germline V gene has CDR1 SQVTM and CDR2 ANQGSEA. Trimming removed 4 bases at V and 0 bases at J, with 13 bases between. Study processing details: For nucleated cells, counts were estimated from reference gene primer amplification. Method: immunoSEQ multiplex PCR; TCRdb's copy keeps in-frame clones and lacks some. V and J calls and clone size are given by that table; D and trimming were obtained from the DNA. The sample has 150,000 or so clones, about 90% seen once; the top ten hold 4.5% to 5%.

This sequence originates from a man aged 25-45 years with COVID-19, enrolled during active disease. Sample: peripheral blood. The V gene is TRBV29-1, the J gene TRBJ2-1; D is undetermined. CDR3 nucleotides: TGCAGCGTTGCCCTGAAATATAGCTCCTACAATGAGCAGTTCTTC. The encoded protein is CSVALKYSSYNEQFF.